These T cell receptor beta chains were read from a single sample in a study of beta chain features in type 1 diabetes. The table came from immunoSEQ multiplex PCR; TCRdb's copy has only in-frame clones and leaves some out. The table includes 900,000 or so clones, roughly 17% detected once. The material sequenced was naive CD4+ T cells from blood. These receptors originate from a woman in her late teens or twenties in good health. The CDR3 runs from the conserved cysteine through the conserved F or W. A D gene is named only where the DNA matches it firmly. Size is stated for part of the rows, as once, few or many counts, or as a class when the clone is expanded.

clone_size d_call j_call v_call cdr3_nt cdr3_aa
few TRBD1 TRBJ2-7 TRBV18 TGTGCCAGCTCAACAGGGGCTGGAGTCGAGCAGTACTTC CASSTGAGVEQYF
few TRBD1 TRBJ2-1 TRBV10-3 TGTGCCATCAGTGAAGGGACAGGGCAGTTCTTC CAISEGTGQFF
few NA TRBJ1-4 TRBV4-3 TGCGCCAGCAGCCAAAAAGCAGGAGCGGGATGGGAAAAACTGTTTTTT CASSQKAGAGWEKLFF
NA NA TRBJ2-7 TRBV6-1 TGTGCCAGCAGTGGTCGACAGGACTACGCCTACGAGCAGTACTTC CASSGRQDYAYEQYF
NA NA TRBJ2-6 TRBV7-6 TGTGCCAGCAGCCAGGGACTGGCCGGGGGGGCCAACGTCCTGACTTTC CASSQGLAGGANVLTF
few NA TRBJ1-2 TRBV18 TGTGCCAGCTCACCTCGGACAGCCGAAAATGGCTACACCTTC CASSPRTAENGYTF
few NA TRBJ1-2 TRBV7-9 TGTGCCAGCAGCTTAGAAAACAGGAAGCGCTATGGCTACACCTTC CASSLENRKRYGYTF
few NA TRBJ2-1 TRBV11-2 TGTGCCAGCAGCTTAGCGGCCGCACATAGAAACGACAATGAGCAGTTCTTC CASSLAAAHRNDNEQFF
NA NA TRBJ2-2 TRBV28 TGTGCCAGCAGTTTGAGACCCCCTTACACCGGGGAGCTGTTTTTT CASSLRPPYTGELFF
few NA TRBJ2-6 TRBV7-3 TGTGCCAGCAGCTTCCCTAATAAGGTAGAGGCCCGCTCTGGGGCCAACGTCCTGACTTTC CASSFPNKVEARSGANVLTF
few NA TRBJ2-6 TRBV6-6 TGTGCCAGCAGTTACGGGGGTGGGGCCAACGTCCTGACTTTC CASSYGGGANVLTF
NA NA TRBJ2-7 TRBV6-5 TGTGCCAGCAGTTTGGGGAGGCCGTCCTACGAGCAGTACTTC CASSLGRPSYEQYF
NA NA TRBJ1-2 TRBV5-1 TGCGCCAGCAGCTTGGACCCCCATTCGGACCGGGGCTACACCTTC CASSLDPHSDRGYTF
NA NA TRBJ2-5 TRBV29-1 TGCAGCGTGGAAAGGACGGAGCAAGAGACCCAGTACTTC CSVERTEQETQYF
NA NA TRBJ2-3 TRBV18 TGTGCCAGCTCACCACTCAGGATGGATACGCAGTATTTT CASSPLRMDTQYF
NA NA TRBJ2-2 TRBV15 TGTGCCACCAGCAGAGATGTCGGGGAGCTGTTTTTT CATSRDVGELFF
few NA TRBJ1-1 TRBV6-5 TGTGCCAGCAGTTACTCATACTACGACATGAACACTGAAGCTTTCTTT CASSYSYYDMNTEAFF
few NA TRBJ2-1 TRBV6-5 TGTGCCAGCAGAAAACACCGGGACACCAATGAGCAGTTCTTC CASRKHRDTNEQFF
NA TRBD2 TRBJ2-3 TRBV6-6 TGTGCCATCAGTGGACTAGCGGTAACAGATACGCAGTATTTT CAISGLAVTDTQYF
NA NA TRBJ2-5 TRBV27 TGTGCCAGCAGGATTGCCAGGGGATCAGAGACCCAGTACTTC CASRIARGSETQYF
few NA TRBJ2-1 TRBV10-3 TGTGCCATCAGTAGGGGGTCCTCCTACAATGAGCAGTTCTTC CAISRGSSYNEQFF
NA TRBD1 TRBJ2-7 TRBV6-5 TGTGCCAGCAGCCCCCGGACAGGGGGCCACGAGCAGTACTTC CASSPRTGGHEQYF
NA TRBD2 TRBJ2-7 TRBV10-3 TGTGCCATCAGCGCCATTAGCGGGGCATCCTACGAGCAGTACTTC CAISAISGASYEQYF
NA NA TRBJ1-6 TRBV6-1 TGTGCCAGCAGTGAAGCCTTATCGCCGCTCCACTTT CASSEALSPLHF
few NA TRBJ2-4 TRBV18 TGTGCCAGCTCACCAGGTGGGTGGGCCAAAAACATTCAGTACTTC CASSPGGWAKNIQYF
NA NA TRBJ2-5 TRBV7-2 TGTGCCAGCAGCTTAGTCGGGGCAGGAGAGACCCAGTACTTC CASSLVGAGETQYF
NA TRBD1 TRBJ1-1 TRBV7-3 TGTGCCAGCAGCACCAGGGGGGGAAATGAAGCTTTCTTT CASSTRGGNEAFF
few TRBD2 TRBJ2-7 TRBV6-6 TGTGCCAGCAGATATGGACTAGCGGGTTCCTACGAGCAGTACTTC CASRYGLAGSYEQYF
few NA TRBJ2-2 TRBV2 TGTGCCAGCAGCTTTCTGGGGAGCCCCGGGGAGCTGTTTTTT CASSFLGSPGELFF
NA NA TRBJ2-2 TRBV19 TGTGCCAGTAGTCCGGCCTATAACACCGGGGAGCTGTTTTTT CASSPAYNTGELFF
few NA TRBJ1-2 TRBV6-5 TGTGCCAGCAGTTACGGGCGATGGAGTGGCTACACCTTC CASSYGRWSGYTF
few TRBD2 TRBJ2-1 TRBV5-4 TGTGCCAGCAGCTTGACTAGCGGTTACAATGAGCAGTTCTTC CASSLTSGYNEQFF
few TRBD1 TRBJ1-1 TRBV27 TGTGCCAGCAGAAGGACAGGGAACACTGAAGCTTTCTTT CASRRTGNTEAFF
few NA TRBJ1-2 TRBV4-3 TGCGCCAGCAGCCCAACCATACTAGACAGAAACTATGGCTACACCTTC CASSPTILDRNYGYTF
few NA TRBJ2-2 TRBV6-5 TGTGCCAGCAAGCAGGGGATCGGGGAGCTGTTTTTT CASKQGIGELFF
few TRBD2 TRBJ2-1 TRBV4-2 TGTGCCAGCAGCCATCTAGGGACTAGCGGGATAAATGAGCAGTTCTTC CASSHLGTSGINEQFF
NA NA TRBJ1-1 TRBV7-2 TGTGCCAGCAGCTTAGTACCGAGGACTGAAGCTTTCTTT CASSLVPRTEAFF
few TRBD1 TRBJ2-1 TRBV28 TGTGCCAGCAGTTTATATGGGACAGGACTCAATGAGCAGTTCTTC CASSLYGTGLNEQFF
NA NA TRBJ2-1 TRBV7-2 TGTGCCAGCAGCTTACGCGGGATTTACAATGAGCAGTTCTTC CASSLRGIYNEQFF
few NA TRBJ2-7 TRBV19 TGTGCCAGTAGTAACTTTGTTTGGGGCGAGCAGTACTTC CASSNFVWGEQYF